This T cell receptor (beta chain) is from a study of response to subunit inactivated influenza vaccine. The CDR3 is 16 amino acids. Trimming removed 0 bases at V and 3 bases at J, with 14 bases between. CDR1 is SGHRS and CDR2 is YFSETQ in the germline V gene. TCRdb reanalysed the RT-PCR reads using MiXCR and keeps one entry per CDR3 protein. Of about 500,000 distinct CDR3 sequences in the sample, 16% are singletons; the top ten hold less than 4%. This clonotype turned up a few times. The genes are TRBV5-1 and TRBJ2-3, with D perhaps TRBD1 (5 bases). The origin of this receptor is a man in his fifties or sixties who received an inactivated influenza vaccine. This sample comprised CD4+ T cells sorted from PBMCs, obtained around 25 months after vaccination. The CDR3 DNA reads as TGCGCCAGCAGCTTGGAGGCAGGGCTACGTACAGATACGCAGTATTTT. Translating it yields CASSLEAGLRTDTQYF.